The 18 T cell receptor beta chains presented below share a single source sample, sequenced in a study of T cell repertoires in cytomegalovirus infection. TCRdb called the reads again in MiXCR, with one record for every CDR3 protein. The sample lists some 300,000 distinct CDR3 sequences, approximately 8.9% occurring once. Sequences were obtained from PBMCs. The origin of the receptors is a human donor in good health (CMV status not recorded). Some clones in this sample may be carry-over from other donors' samples.

This clonotype was picked up a small number of times. This chain links TRBV6-5 with TRBJ1-1; tentative D call: TRBD1 (5 bases). V dropped 2 bases and J dropped 1 base, with 11 bases sitting between them. This CDR3 spans 15 amino acids. From germline, CDR1 is MNHEY and CDR2 SVGAGI. The DNA of the CDR3 is TGTGCCAGCAGTTACGGGGGTTCGGCGAACACTGAAGCTTTCTTT. Its translation is CASSYGGSANTEAFF.

The chain links TRBV2 to TRBJ2-7; 11 bases agree with TRBD1. CDR3 size: 15 residues. Germline V gene data show CDR1 as SNHLY and CDR2 as FYNNEI. Written as DNA, the CDR3 is TGTGCCAGCAATGAATTGGACAGGGGGCGATACGAGCAGTACGTC. The encoded protein is CASNELDRGRYEQYV.

This clonotype was found many times. The rearrangement uses TRBV7-2 and TRBJ2-5; D might be TRBD2 (5 bases). This CDR3 region has 15 residues. Germline V gene data show CDR1 as SGHTA and CDR2 as FQGNSA. V lost 10 bases, J lost 7 bases, and 25 bases lay in between. The DNA of the CDR3 is TGTGCCACACGGGCCAGCGGCGAGCGTGAAGGGACCCAGTACTTC. It is translated as CATRASGEREGTQYF.

This clonotype appeared many times. The chain combines TRBV7-9 with TRBJ2-6; 7 nucleotides align to TRBD1. Trimming cost V 5 bases and J 0 bases; bases outside gene matches: 10. The CDR3 loop spans 18 amino acids. Germline V gives CDR1 SEHNR, CDR2 FQNEAQ (reference sequence). The CDR3 reads CASSVNRGRSSGANVLTF. Written as DNA, the CDR3 is TGTGCCAGCAGCGTCAACAGGGGCCGAAGCTCTGGGGCCAACGTCCTGACTTTC.

This clonotype was found many times. The genes are TRBV7-2 and TRBJ2-4, with TRBD2 identical over 9 bases. V trimming: 1 base; J trimming: 0 bases; junction bases outside the gene matches: 7. CDR3 size: 18 residues. Germline V gene lookup returns CDR1 SGHTA and CDR2 FQGNSA. The CDR3 DNA is TGTGCCAGCAGCTTAGTGTTAGCGGGGGCGCTAGCCAAAAACATTCAGTACTTC. This gives the protein CASSLVLAGALAKNIQYF.

This chain's CDR3 is CASSPLTFWLNTEAFF. CDR3 coding DNA: TGTGCCAGCAGCCCTCTAACGTTTTGGCTGAACACTGAAGCTTTCTTT. The chain employs TRBV14 and TRBJ1-1; D ambiguous. The CDR3 covers 16 residues. V lost 4 bases to trimming and J lost 0 bases, with 15 bases between them. Germline V gene data show CDR1 as SGHDN and CDR2 as FVKESK.

There are many counts of this clonotype. This chain joins TRBV5-6 and TRBJ2-5; no reliable D call. The V gene lost 0 bases and the J gene lost 1 base, with 7 bases spanning the gap. In germline, CDR1 is SGHDT, CDR2 YYEEEE. This CDR3 contains 14 residues. The DNA of the CDR3 is TGTGCCAGCAGCTTGGTTGAAGCCCAAGAGACCCAGTACTTC. Protein: CASSLVEAQETQYF.

There are many counts of this clonotype. This chain connects TRBV7-2 to TRBJ1-2; 7 nucleotides align to TRBD1. The CDR3 runs 15 residues. CDR1 is SGHTA, CDR2 FQGNSA, per germline. The junction had 5 bases not matched to a gene; V was cut back by 2 bases and J by 2 bases. CDR3 sequence reads: CASSLPDRHNYGYTF. CDR3 nucleotides: TGTGCCAGCAGCTTACCGGACAGGCACAACTATGGCTACACCTTC.

Many counts were recorded for this clonotype. The CDR3 bases are TGTGCCAGCAGCTTGGTATCGACGCATGATGGGCGAAACACCATATATTTT. It codes for CASSLVSTHDGRNTIYF. The V and J genes are TRBV5-6 and TRBJ1-3; D ambiguous. In germline, CDR1 is SGHDT, CDR2 YYEEEE. The CDR3 consists of 17 residues. The ends were cut back, 0 bases at V and 5 bases at J, with 18 bases in the middle.

This clonotype was recorded at least ten times. V and J are TRBV20-1 and TRBJ1-2; D possibly corresponds to TRBD1 (6 bases). This CDR3 has 15 amino acids. CDR1 and CDR2 (germline): DFQATT, SNEGSKA (reference sequence). V lost 6 bases and J 5 bases, leaving 22 bases between the germline ends. Here the CDR3 reads CSAAIQGGVGYGYTF. CDR3 DNA sequence: TGCAGTGCCGCGATACAGGGAGGCGTCGGGTATGGCTACACCTTC.

This clonotype was found many times. The chain couples TRBV14 to TRBJ2-7, with D unresolved. Germline CDR1 is SGHDN and CDR2 is FVKESK. The V end was cut by 1 base, the J end by 3 bases, with 7 bases between. The CDR3 length is 13 residues. CDR3 nucleotides: TGTGCCAGCAGCCAAGGGACGAACTACGAGCAGTACGTC. Amino acids: CASSQGTNYEQYV.

This clonotype showed up many times. The CDR3 bases are TGTGCCAGCAGTGCCATAGGAGGTATGAACACTGAAGCTTTCTTT. It encodes CASSAIGGMNTEAFF. This chain links TRBV2 with TRBJ1-1; no reliable D call. This CDR3 has 15 residues. With 4 bases removed from V and 0 bases from J, the gap between germline ends came to 12 bases. CDR1 SNHLY and CDR2 FYNNEI come from the germline V gene.

This clonotype was picked up many times. The J gene is TRBJ1-1, the V gene TRBV7-9; tentatively, D is TRBD1 (6 bases). This CDR3 is 16 amino acids long. V was trimmed by 5 bases and J by 6 bases, leaving 22 bases between them. CDR1 and CDR2 from the germline V gene are SEHNR and FQNEAQ (reference sequence). This CDR3 reads CASSPKGVLTASEAFF. CDR3 nucleotide sequence: TGTGCCAGCAGCCCCAAGGGGGTCTTAACGGCCTCTGAAGCTTTCTTT. Full variable domain (missing parts from reference TRBV7-9 and TRBJ1-1): DTGVSQNPRHKITKRGQNVTFRCDPISEHNRLYWYRQTLGQGPEFLTYFQNEAQLEKSRLLSDRFSAERPKGSFSTLEIQRTEQGDSAMYLCASSPKGVLTASEAFFGQGTRLTVV.

This clonotype was seen repeatedly, ten times or more. This sequence joins TRBV2 and TRBJ2-1; 8 bases line up with TRBD1. The trim removed 8 bases at V and 5 bases at J, leaving 5 bases unmatched. Germline V lookup: CDR1 SNHLY, CDR2 FYNNEI. This CDR3 is 13 amino acids long. CDR3 amino acids: CASPTGVNNEQFF. CDR3 in DNA: TGTGCCAGCCCGACAGGGGTAAACAATGAGCAGTTCTTC.

V gene TRBV6-6 combines with J gene TRBJ2-1; D may be TRBD1 or TRBD2 (7 bases each). CDR1 is MNHNY and CDR2 is SVGAGI in the germline V gene (reference sequence). V lost 6 bases and J lost 8, with 11 bases in between. The CDR3 is made up of 12 amino acids. Here the CDR3 DNA reads TGTGCCAGCAGGCAGGGGGGGGATGAGCAGTTCTTC. Protein sequence: CASRQGGDEQFF.

V is TRBV12-3 or TRBV12-4 and J is TRBJ2-7, with 14 bases lining up with TRBD2. The CDR3 covers 14 residues. The V and J ends lost 6 bases and 9 bases, in that order; junction bases with no gene match: 7. In nucleotides, the CDR3 is TGTGCCAGCAGACGGGGACTAGCGGGGGTACGGCAGTACTTC. Translating gives CASRRGLAGVRQYF.

This clonotype was found many times. The gene calls are TRBV6-2 or TRBV6-3 and TRBJ2-1; D unclear. Germline assignment: CDR1 MNHEY and CDR2 SVGEGT. Trimming pared 2 bases from V and 4 bases from J, leaving 6 bases between. The CDR3 totals 13 residues. The CDR3 nucleotides read TGTGCCAGCAGTTACAGGGATTACAATGAGCAGTTCTTC. Its protein product is CASSYRDYNEQFF.

This clonotype was seen at least ten times. This sequence joins TRBV7-2 and TRBJ2-3, with TRBD1 matching over 8 bases. Germline loops: CDR1 SGHTA, CDR2 FQGNSA. Trimming cost V 5 bases and J 5 bases; bases outside gene matches: 9. The CDR3 sequence is 15 residues long. The CDR3 nucleotides read TGTGCCAGCAGCCCTTCGACAGGGGTTGGAGATACGCAGTATTTT. Its protein is CASSPSTGVGDTQYF.